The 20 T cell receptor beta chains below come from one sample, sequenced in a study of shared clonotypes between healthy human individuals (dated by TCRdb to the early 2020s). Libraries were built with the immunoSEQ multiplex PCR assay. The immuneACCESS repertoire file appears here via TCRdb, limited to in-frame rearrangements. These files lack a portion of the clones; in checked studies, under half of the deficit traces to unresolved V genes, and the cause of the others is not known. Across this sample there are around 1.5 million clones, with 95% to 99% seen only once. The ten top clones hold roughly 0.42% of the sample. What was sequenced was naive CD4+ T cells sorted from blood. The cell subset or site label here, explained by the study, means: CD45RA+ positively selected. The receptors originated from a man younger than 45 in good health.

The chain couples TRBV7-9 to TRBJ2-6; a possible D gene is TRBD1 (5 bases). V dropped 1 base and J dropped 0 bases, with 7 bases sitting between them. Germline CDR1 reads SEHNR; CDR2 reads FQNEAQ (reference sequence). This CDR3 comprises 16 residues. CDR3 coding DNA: TGTGCCAGCAGCTTAGGACAGAGCTCTGGGGCCAACGTCCTGACTTTC. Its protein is CASSLGQSSGANVLTF.

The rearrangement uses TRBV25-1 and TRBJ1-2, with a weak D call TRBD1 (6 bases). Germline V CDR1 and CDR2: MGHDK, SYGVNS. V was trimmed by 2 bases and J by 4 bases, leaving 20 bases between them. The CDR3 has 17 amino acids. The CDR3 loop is CASSERWGAVVSYGYTF. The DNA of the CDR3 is TGTGCCAGCAGTGAAAGGTGGGGGGCAGTCGTAAGCTATGGCTACACCTTC.

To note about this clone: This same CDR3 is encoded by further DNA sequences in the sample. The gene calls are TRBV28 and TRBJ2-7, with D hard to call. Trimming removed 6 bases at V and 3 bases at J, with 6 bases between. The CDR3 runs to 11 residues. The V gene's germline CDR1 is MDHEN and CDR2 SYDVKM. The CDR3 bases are TGTGCCAGCAGCCTTGACTACGAGCAGTACTTC. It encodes CASSLDYEQYF.

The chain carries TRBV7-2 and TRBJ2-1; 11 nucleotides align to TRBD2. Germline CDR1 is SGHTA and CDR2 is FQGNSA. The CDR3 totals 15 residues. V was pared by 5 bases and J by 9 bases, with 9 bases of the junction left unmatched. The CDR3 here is CASSPGLAEQGEQFF. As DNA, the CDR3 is TGTGCCAGCAGCCCGGGACTAGCGGAGCAGGGTGAGCAGTTCTTC.

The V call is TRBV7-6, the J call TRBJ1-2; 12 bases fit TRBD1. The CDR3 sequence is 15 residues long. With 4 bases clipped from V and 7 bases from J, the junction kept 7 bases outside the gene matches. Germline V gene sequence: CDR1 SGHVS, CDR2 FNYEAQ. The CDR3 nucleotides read TGTGCCAGCAGCTCCGCGGGACAGGGGGCTGGTGGCTACACCTTC. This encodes CASSSAGQGAGGYTF.

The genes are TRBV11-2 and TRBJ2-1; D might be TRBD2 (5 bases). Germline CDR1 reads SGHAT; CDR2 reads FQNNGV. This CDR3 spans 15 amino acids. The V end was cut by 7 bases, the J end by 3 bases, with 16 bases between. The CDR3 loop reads CASTLEAGYYNEQFF. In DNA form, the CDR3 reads TGTGCCAGCACCCTGGAGGCCGGCTACTACAATGAGCAGTTCTTC.

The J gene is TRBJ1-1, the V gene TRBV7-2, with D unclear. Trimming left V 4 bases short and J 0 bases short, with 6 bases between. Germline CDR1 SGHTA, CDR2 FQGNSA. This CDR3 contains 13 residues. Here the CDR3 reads CASSSTMNTEAFF. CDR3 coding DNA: TGTGCCAGCAGCTCAACCATGAACACTGAAGCTTTCTTT.

CDR3 DNA: TGTGCCAGCAGTGCTTTCCTCCGGGGAGCTGAGTACTTC. It specifies CASSAFLRGAEYF. This chain links TRBV6-1 with TRBJ2-7, with D perhaps TRBD2 (5 bases). This CDR3 is 13 amino acids long. V lost 4 bases, J lost 11 bases, and 18 bases lay in between. Germline CDR1 reads MNHNS; CDR2 reads SASEGT.

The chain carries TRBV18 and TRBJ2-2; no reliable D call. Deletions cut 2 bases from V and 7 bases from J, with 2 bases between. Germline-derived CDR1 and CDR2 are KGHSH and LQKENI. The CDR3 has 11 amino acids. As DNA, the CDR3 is TGTGCCAGCTCACCAGTCGGGGAGCTGTTTTTT. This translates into CASSPVGELFF.

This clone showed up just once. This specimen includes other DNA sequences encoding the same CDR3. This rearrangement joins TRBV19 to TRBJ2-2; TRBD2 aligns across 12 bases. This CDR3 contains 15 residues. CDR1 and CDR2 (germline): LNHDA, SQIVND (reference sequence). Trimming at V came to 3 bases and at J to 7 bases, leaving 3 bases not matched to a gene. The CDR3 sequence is CASSMTSGSFGELFF. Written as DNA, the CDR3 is TGTGCCAGTAGTATGACTAGCGGGAGTTTCGGGGAGCTGTTTTTT.

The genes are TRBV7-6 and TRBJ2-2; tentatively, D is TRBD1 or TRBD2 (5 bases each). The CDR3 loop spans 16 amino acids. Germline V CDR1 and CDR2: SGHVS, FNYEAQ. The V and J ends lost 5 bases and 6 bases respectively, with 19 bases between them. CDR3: CASSPRGTSLAGELFF. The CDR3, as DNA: TGTGCCAGCAGCCCTAGGGGTACTAGTCTAGCCGGGGAGCTGTTTTTT.

The CDR3 here is CAISRTSGADSSYEQYF. In DNA, the CDR3 is TGTGCCATCAGTAGGACTAGCGGGGCCGATAGCTCTTACGAGCAGTACTTC. The chain uses TRBV10-3 and TRBJ2-7; 12 bases match TRBD2. This CDR3 is 17 amino acids long. Looked up from germline, CDR1 is ENHRY and CDR2 is SYGVKD. J lost 4 bases, V lost 5 bases, and 12 bases had no gene match.

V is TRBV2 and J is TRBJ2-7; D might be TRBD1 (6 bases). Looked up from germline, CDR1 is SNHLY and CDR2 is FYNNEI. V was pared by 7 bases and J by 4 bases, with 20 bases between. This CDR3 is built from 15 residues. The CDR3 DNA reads TGTGCCAGCAAATTGGGTTACATGGGGGCTTACGAGCAGTACTTC. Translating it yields CASKLGYMGAYEQYF.

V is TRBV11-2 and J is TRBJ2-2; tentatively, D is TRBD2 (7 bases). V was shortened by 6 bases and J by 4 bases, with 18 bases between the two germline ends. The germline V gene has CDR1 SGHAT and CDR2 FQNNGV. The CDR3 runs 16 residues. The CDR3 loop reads CASRTWGGQATGELFF. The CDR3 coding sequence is TGTGCCAGCAGAACTTGGGGGGGGCAAGCCACCGGGGAGCTGTTTTTT.

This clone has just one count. The CDR3 region has the DNA TGTGCCAGCACCACCCCCAGGGGGTACGAGCAGTACTTC. Its protein is CASTTPRGYEQYF. This sequence joins TRBV5-6 and TRBJ2-7, with 7 bases lining up with TRBD1. With 6 bases clipped from V and 4 bases from J, the junction kept 7 bases outside the gene matches. CDR1 is SGHDT, CDR2 YYEEEE, per germline. CDR3 length equals 13 residues.

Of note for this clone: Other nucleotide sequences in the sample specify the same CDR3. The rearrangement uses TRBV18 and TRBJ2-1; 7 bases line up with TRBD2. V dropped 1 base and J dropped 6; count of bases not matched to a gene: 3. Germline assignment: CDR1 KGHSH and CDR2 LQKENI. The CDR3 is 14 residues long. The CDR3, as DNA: TGTGCCAGCTCACCACAAGGCGGGAGCAATGAGCAGTTCTTC. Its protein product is CASSPQGGSNEQFF.

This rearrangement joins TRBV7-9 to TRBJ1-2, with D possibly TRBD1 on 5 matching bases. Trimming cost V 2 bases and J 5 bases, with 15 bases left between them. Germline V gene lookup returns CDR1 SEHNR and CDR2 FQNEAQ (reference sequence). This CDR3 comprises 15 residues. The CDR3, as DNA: TGTGCCAGCAGCTTATCTGCGGACACTGCATATGGCTACACCTTC. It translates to CASSLSADTAYGYTF.

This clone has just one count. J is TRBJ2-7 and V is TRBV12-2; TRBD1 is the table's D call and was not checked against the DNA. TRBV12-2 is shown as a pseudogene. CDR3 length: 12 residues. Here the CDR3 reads CASRSQSGKMDF. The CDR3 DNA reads TGTGCAAGTCGCTCCCAATCAGGGAAGATGGACTTC.

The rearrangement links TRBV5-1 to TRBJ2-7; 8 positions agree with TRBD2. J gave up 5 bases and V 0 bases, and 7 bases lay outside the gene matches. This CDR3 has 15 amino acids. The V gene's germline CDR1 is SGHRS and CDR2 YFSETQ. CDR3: CASSLGAGGVDEQYF. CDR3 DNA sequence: TGCGCCAGCAGCTTGGGCGCGGGAGGAGTTGACGAGCAGTACTTC.

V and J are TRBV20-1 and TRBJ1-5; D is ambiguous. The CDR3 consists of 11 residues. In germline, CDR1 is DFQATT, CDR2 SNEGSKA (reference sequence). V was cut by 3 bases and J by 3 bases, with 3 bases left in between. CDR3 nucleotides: TGCAGTGCTAGCGCCAATCAGCCCCAGCATTTT. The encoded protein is CSASANQPQHF.